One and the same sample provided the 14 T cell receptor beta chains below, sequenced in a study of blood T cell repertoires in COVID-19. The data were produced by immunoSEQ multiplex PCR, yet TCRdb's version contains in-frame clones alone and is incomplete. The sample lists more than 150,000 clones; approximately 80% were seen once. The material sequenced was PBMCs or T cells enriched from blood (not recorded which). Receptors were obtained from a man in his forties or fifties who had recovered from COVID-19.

The CDR3 here is CASSFWGQDNEKLFF. CDR3 in DNA: TGTGCCAGCAGTTTTTGGGGCCAAGATAATGAAAAACTGTTTTTT. The gene calls are TRBV28 and TRBJ1-4; perhaps TRBD1 as D (5 bases). V gave up 3 bases and J gave up 4 bases, with 12 bases separating them. CDR1 and CDR2 from the germline V gene are MDHEN and SYDVKM. This CDR3 spans 15 amino acids.

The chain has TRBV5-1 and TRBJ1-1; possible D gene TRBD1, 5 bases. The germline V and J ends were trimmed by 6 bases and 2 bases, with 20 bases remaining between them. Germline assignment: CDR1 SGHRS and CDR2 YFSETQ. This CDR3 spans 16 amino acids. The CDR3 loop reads CASTLGGTPGNTEAFF. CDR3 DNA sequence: TGCGCCAGCACCCTGGGCGGGACTCCGGGTAACACTGAAGCTTTCTTT.

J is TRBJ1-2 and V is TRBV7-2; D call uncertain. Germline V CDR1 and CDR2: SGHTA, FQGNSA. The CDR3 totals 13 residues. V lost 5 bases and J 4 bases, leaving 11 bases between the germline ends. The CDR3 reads CASSPRGPYGYTF. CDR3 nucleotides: TGTGCCAGCAGCCCTCGGGGTCCCTATGGCTACACCTTC.

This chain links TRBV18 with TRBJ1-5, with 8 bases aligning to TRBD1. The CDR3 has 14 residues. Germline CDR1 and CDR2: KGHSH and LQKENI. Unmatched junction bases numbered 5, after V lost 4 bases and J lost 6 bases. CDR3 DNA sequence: TGTGCCAGCTCACTTGGACAGGGCGTTCAGCCCCAGCATTTT. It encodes CASSLGQGVQPQHF. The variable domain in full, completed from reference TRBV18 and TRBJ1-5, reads NAGVMQNPRHLVRRRGQEARLRCSPMKGHSHVYWYRQLPEEGLKFMVYLQKENIIDESGMPKERFSAEFPKEGPSILRIQQVVRGDSAAYFCASSLGQGVQPQHFGDGTRLSIL.

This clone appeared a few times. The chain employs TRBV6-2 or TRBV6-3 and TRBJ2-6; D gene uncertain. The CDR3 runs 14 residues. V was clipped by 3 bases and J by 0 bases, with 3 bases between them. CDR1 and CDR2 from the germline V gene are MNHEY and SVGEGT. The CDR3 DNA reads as TGTGCCAGCAGTTATCTCTCTGGGGCCAACGTCCTGACTTTC. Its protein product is CASSYLSGANVLTF.

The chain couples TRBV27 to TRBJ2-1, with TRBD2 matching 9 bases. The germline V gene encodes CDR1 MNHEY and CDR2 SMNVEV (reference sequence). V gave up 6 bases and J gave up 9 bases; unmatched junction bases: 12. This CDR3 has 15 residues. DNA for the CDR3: TGTGCCAGCAGCCCGATGCTAGCGGGAAGGTTTGAGCAGTTCTTC. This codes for CASSPMLAGRFEQFF.

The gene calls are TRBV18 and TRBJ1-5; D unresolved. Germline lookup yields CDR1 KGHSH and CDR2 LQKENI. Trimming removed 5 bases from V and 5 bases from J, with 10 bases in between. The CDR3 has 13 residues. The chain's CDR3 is CASSIWQDQPQHF. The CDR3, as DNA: TGTGCCAGCTCAATTTGGCAGGATCAGCCCCAGCATTTT.

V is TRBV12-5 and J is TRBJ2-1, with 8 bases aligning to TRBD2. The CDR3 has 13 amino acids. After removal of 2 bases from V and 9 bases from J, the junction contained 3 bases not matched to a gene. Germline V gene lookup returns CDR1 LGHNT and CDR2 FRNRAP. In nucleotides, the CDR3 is TGTGCTAGTGGTTTGTCAGCGGGAGCTGAGCAGTTCTTC. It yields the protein CASGLSAGAEQFF. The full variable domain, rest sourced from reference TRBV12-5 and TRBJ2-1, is DARVTQTPRHKVTEMGQEVTMRCQPILGHNTVFWYRQTMMQGLELLAYFRNRAPLDDSGMPKDRFSAEMPDATLATLKIQPSEPRDSAVYFCASGLSAGAEQFFGPGTRLTVL.

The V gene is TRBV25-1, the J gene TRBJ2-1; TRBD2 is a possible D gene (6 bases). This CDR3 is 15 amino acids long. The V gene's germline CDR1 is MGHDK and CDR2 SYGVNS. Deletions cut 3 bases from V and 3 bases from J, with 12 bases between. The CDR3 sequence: CASSEGLLLYNEQFF. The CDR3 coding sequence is TGTGCCAGCAGTGAGGGACTCTTGCTCTACAATGAGCAGTTCTTC.

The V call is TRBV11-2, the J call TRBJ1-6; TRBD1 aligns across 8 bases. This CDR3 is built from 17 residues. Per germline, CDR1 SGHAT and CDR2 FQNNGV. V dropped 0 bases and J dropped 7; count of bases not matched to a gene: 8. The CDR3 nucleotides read TGTGCCAGCAGCTTAGATAGACAGGGGAATACCAATTCACCCCTCCACTTT. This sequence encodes CASSLDRQGNTNSPLHF.

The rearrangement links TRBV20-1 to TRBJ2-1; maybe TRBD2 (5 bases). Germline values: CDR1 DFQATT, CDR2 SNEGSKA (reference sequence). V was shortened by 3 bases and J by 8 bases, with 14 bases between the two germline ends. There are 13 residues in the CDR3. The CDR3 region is CSASPRGVYEQFF. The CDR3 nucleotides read TGCAGTGCTAGTCCTCGGGGAGTTTATGAGCAGTTCTTC.

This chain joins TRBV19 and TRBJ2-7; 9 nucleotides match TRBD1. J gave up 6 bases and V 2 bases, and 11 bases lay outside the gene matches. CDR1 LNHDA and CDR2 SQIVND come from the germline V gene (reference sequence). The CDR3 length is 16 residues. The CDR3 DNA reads TGTGCCAGTAGTATACGGGGACAGGGCGCCGCGGGCGAGCAGTACTTC. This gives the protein CASSIRGQGAAGEQYF.

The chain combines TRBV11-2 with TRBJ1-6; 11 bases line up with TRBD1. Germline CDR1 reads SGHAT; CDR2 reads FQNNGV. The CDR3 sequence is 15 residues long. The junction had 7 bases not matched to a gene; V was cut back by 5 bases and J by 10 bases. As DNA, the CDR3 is TGTGCCAGCAGCCTGGACAGGGGGCAAGGGTCACCCCTCCACTTT. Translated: CASSLDRGQGSPLHF.

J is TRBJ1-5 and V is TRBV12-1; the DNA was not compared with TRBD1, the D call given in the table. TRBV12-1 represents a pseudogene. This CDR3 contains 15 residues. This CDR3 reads CASSPTDSSNQPQHF. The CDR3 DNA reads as TGTGCCAGCAGCCCGACGGACAGCAGCAATCAGCCCCAGCATTTT.